The following is a T cell receptor (beta chain) sequence with its context. Per the original data handling: Quantification of nucleated cells was approximated via reference gene primer amplification. Here immunoSEQ multiplex PCR was the method, and the copy in TCRdb shows in-frame clones only, minus some. From that table come the V and J calls and clone size; the DNA was used to work out D and trimming. The table lists tens of thousands of clones, around 78% of them singletons. The record originates from a study of blood T cell repertoires in COVID-19. Study-wide context: The United States, Italy and Spain supplied acute and convalescent COVID-19 samples. T cells, B-cell-depleted T cells, or PBMCs provided the cDNA or gDNA that served as material.

This CDR3 comprises 13 residues. Deletions cut 2 bases from V and 6 bases from J, with 7 bases between. Germline values: CDR1 SGHVS, CDR2 FQNEAQ. The source is a woman aged 80 or older with acute or convalescent COVID-19. The gene calls are TRBV7-8 and TRBJ2-2; possible D gene TRBD2, 6 bases. The specimen sequenced was peripheral blood. CDR3 sequence: CASSLRRAGELFF. CDR3 DNA: TGTGCCAGCAGCTTAAGGAGGGCCGGGGAGCTGTTTTTT.